The 3 T cell receptor beta chains reported below all come from one sample, sequenced in a study of blood T cell repertoires in COVID-19. Measured with immunoSEQ multiplex PCR; TCRdb has only the in-frame clones, and not every one. The sample shows about 200,000 clones, around nine tenths of them seen only once. The specimen sequenced was peripheral blood. The receptors stem from a man aged 40-49 years with active or convalescent COVID-19.

This clone is a singleton in its sample. This chain joins TRBV18 and TRBJ2-7; 7 nucleotides line up with TRBD1. The CDR3 runs to 14 residues. Per germline, CDR1 KGHSH and CDR2 LQKENI. J was trimmed by 3 bases and V by 3 bases; bases with no gene match: 5. CDR3 nucleotide sequence: TGTGCCAGCTCACCTCCGGGACAGCGCTACGAGCAGTACTTC. It is translated as CASSPPGQRYEQYF.

The chain carries TRBV28 and TRBJ1-1; no firm D call. With 3 bases removed from V and 4 bases from J, the gap between germline ends came to 12 bases. Germline CDR1 reads MDHEN; CDR2 reads SYDVKM. CDR3 length: 14 residues. The CDR3 reads CASSFGPLSTEAFF. CDR3 DNA: TGTGCCAGCAGTTTTGGGCCACTTAGCACTGAAGCTTTCTTT.

The gene calls are TRBV5-4 and TRBJ1-4; 7 positions match TRBD1. The CDR3 is 14 amino acids. Germline assignment: CDR1 SGHNT and CDR2 YYREEE (reference sequence). Trimming cost V 5 bases and J 8 bases; bases outside gene matches: 9. This CDR3 reads CASRNTGVGEKLFF. In DNA, the CDR3 is TGTGCCAGCAGGAACACAGGGGTGGGAGAAAAACTGTTTTTT.